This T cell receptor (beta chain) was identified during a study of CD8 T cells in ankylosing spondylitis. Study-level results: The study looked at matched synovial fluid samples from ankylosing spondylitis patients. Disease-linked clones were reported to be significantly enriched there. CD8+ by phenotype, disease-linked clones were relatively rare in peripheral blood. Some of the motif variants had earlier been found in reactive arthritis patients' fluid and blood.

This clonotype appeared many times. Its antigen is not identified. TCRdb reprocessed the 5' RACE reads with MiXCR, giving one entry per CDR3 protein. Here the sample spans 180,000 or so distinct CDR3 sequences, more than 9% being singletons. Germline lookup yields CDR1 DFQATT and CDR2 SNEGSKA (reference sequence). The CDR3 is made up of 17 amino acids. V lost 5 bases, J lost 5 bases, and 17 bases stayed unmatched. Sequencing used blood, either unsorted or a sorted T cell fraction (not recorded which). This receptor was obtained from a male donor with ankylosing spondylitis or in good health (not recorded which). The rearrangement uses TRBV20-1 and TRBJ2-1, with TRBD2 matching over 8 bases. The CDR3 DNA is TGCAGTGCTTCTTCCCCCATGGGAGCGGGAGCCCACAATGAGCAGTTCTTC. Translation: CSASSPMGAGAHNEQFF.